Below are 17 T cell receptor beta chains sequenced from a single sample in a study of blood T cells in healthy people across ages. The use of a sample-barcoded 5' primer and a J-beta primer mix characterized a second PCR of roughly 6 to 11 cycles. From the 5' RACE reads, TCRdb called clonotypes with MiXCR, one entry per CDR3 protein. The sample consists of almost 800,000 distinct CDR3 sequences, 58% of them appearing once. Sequencing was carried out using blood. The receptors here all came from a man younger than 40 in good health.

This clonotype was recorded a few times. V and J are TRBV5-1 and TRBJ2-1; perhaps TRBD2 as D (5 bases). V gave up 0 bases and J gave up 5 bases, with 12 bases separating them. CDR1 and CDR2 (germline): SGHRS, YFSETQ. This CDR3 contains 15 residues. CDR3 sequence reads: CASSLVASLHNEQFF. The CDR3, as DNA: TGCGCCAGCAGCTTGGTAGCGAGCCTACACAATGAGCAGTTCTTC. Full variable domain (outside the CDR3, taken from reference TRBV5-1 and TRBJ2-1): KAGVTQTPRYLIKTRGQQVTLSCSPISGHRSVSWYQQTPGQGLQFLFEYFSETQRNKGNFPGRFSGRQFSNSRSEMNVSTLELGDSALYLCASSLVASLHNEQFFGPGTRLTVL.

The chain carries TRBV28 and TRBJ2-1; 9 nucleotides line up with TRBD1. The DNA end lines up better with TRBJ2-7; the J call may be wrong. Germline values: CDR1 MDHEN, CDR2 SYDVKM. The CDR3 contains 15 residues. The CDR3 sequence is CASRHTTGQGFEQYF. DNA for the CDR3: TGTGCCAGCAGACACACCACGGGACAGGGTTTCGAGCAGTACTTC.

This clonotype showed up just once. V usage is TRBV18 and J usage is TRBJ2-5, with D unclear. Between the trimmed V and J ends, which lost 5 bases and 5 bases, there was a span of 9 bases. CDR3 length: 12 residues. Germline V gene data show CDR1 as KGHSH and CDR2 as LQKENI. CDR3 loop: CASSASGETQYF. CDR3 nucleotide sequence: TGTGCCAGCTCAGCTTCGGGTGAGACCCAGTACTTC.

Of note for this clonotype: Compared with germline, one end of the junction differs, possibly owing to a read error. The chain employs TRBV12-3 or TRBV12-4 and TRBJ1-2; D is ambiguous. The CDR3 is 14 amino acids. CDR3 loop: CACSTTIPNYGYTF. The CDR3 bases are TGTGCCTGCAGTACAACTATTCCTAACTATGGCTACACCTTC.

The rearrangement joins TRBV20-1 to TRBJ2-3, with 7 nucleotides matching TRBD2. The junction had 8 bases not matched to a gene; V was cut back by 3 bases and J by 2 bases. This CDR3 has 15 residues. Per the germline V gene, CDR1 is DFQATT and CDR2 is SNEGSKA (reference sequence). For the CDR3, the DNA is TGCAGTGCTAGGGGCCTGGGACTATTCACAGATACGCAGTATTTT. Protein sequence: CSARGLGLFTDTQYF.

This clonotype was counted a few times. V usage is TRBV7-9 and J usage is TRBJ1-2; tentative D call: TRBD1 (6 bases). V gave up 5 bases and J gave up 4 bases, with 14 bases separating them. Germline CDR1 reads SEHNR; CDR2 reads FQNEAQ (reference sequence). This CDR3 contains 14 residues. The CDR3 spells CASSPLQGSYGYTF. CDR3 DNA: TGTGCCAGCAGCCCTCTGCAGGGGAGCTATGGCTACACCTTC.

Points on this clonotype: Just one base apart from a much larger clone, this may be a read error. The rearrangement uses TRBV7-9 and TRBJ2-6; TRBD2 might be the D (5 bases). The CDR3 runs 16 residues. Germline values: CDR1 SEHNR, CDR2 FQNEAQ (reference sequence). V was cut by 8 bases and J by 2 bases, with 16 bases left in between. The chain's CDR3 is CASFRDVAAGANVLTF. The CDR3 DNA reads as TGTGCCAGCTTCCGGGATGTTGCGGCTGGGGCCAACGTCCTGACTTTC.

V usage is TRBV7-9 and J usage is TRBJ1-5; D is possibly TRBD1 (5 bases). The germline V gene encodes CDR1 SEHNR and CDR2 FQNEAQ (reference sequence). This CDR3 has 13 amino acids. V dropped 5 bases and J dropped 5 bases, with 10 bases sitting between them. The CDR3 DNA sequence: TGTGCCAGCAGCCCCAGGGCGGATCAGCCCCAGCATTTT. Translation: CASSPRADQPQHF.

V is TRBV25-1 and J is TRBJ1-1; unclear D gene. The ends were cut back, 5 bases at V and 1 base at J, with 5 bases in the middle. Germline V gene lookup returns CDR1 MGHDK and CDR2 SYGVNS. The CDR3 runs to 12 residues. Written as DNA, the CDR3 is TGTGCCAGCAGTAACCCGAACACTGAAGCTTTCTTT. Protein product: CASSNPNTEAFF. The entire variable domain, with the rest obtained from reference TRBV25-1 and TRBJ1-1, is as follows: EADIYQTPRYLVIGTGKKITLECSQTMGHDKMYWYQQDPGMELHLIHYSYGVNSTEKGDLSSESTVSRIRTEHFPLTLESARPSHTSQYLCASSNPNTEAFFGQGTRLTVV.

This clonotype was seen a few times. The chain has TRBV10-3 and TRBJ2-7; no reliable D call. The germline V and J ends were trimmed by 6 bases and 5 bases, with 17 bases remaining between them. Germline values: CDR1 ENHRY, CDR2 SYGVKD. This CDR3 is built from 14 residues. CDR3 residues: CAISQDRRGDEQYF. CDR3 DNA sequence: TGTGCCATCAGCCAGGACCGTCGTGGCGACGAGCAGTACTTC.

This chain links TRBV29-1 with TRBJ2-1; no reliable D call. The DNA matches TRBJ2-7 better at its end, which makes the J call doubtful. CDR1 SQVTM and CDR2 ANQGSEA come from the germline V gene. The CDR3 is made up of 13 amino acids. The CDR3 DNA is TGCAGCGTTGTGGCGTACTCCTACAATGAGCAGTACTTC. Residues: CSVVAYSYNEQYF.

The V gene is TRBV6-5, the J gene TRBJ2-7; 12 bases align to TRBD1. Germline assignment: CDR1 MNHEY and CDR2 SVGAGI. Trimming took 2 bases from V and 0 from J; bases not matched to a gene: 20. The CDR3 consists of 22 residues. CDR3 protein: CASSYHGITGTGGSYGSYEQYF. The CDR3 DNA sequence: TGTGCCAGCAGTTACCACGGAATCACCGGGACAGGGGGCTCATACGGCTCCTACGAGCAGTACTTC.

The gene calls are TRBV6-5 and TRBJ2-5; 7 bases are shared with TRBD2. The junction had 9 bases not matched to a gene; V was cut back by 3 bases and J by 11 bases. CDR3 size: 13 residues. From germline, CDR1 is MNHEY and CDR2 SVGAGI. The CDR3 DNA follows: TGTGCCAGCAGTTATTCCGGGGCGGGGGAGCAGTACTTC. It codes for CASSYSGAGEQYF.

The chain carries TRBV4-1 and TRBJ2-7, with 11 bases identical to TRBD1. The CDR3 is 16 residues long. The V gene end was trimmed by 2 bases and the J gene end by 6 bases; junction bases not matched to a gene: 9. The V gene's germline CDR1 is MGHRA and CDR2 YSYEKL. The CDR3: CASSQIEGQGASEQYF. CDR3 nucleotide sequence: TGCGCCAGCAGCCAAATAGAAGGACAGGGGGCATCCGAGCAGTACTTC.

The table lists this clonotype with a count of one. The chain is built from TRBV3-1 and TRBJ1-2, with D tentatively TRBD1 (5 bases). Germline V gene lookup returns CDR1 LGHDT and CDR2 YNNKEL (reference sequence). CDR3 size: 13 residues. The ends were cut back, 4 bases at V and 8 bases at J, with 14 bases in the middle. The CDR3 DNA follows: TGTGCCAGCAGCCCACCCGGGGGTGGCGGCTACACCTTC. Amino acid sequence: CASSPPGGGGYTF.

For the CDR3, the DNA is TGCAGTGCTAGAGGCCCTAGGTCGGGGACCTACGAGCAGTACTTC. Amino acids: CSARGPRSGTYEQYF. The rearrangement uses TRBV20-1 and TRBJ2-4; maybe TRBD2 (5 bases). The J call may be mistaken, given a closer DNA end match to TRBJ2-7. Germline V gene lookup returns CDR1 DFQATT and CDR2 SNEGSKA (reference sequence). This CDR3 contains 15 residues.

Note on this clonotype: Germline is not matched at one junction end, which may reflect a read error. The chain couples TRBV10-3 to TRBJ2-3; 7 bases are shared with TRBD2. The CDR3 totals 11 residues. CDR1 ENHRY and CDR2 SYGVKD come from the germline V gene. The CDR3 reads CTAGNTDTQYF. The CDR3 nucleotides read TGCACAGCGGGAAACACAGATACGCAGTATTTT.